The rows below give T cell receptor beta chains drawn from one sample of a study of circulating CD8 cells and anti-PD-1 response in melanoma. TCRdb reprocessed the reads via MiXCR and lists one record per CDR3 protein. The sample consists of more than 900 distinct CDR3 sequences, roughly 9.9% of them appearing once. This specimen consisted of CD8+ T cells from PBMCs, obtained at baseline or after one month of anti-PD-1 therapy (not recorded which). These receptors all stem from a human donor with melanoma. Each CDR3 is given without its conserved first and last residue. Size is omitted from some rows. Given values are once, few, many or a class for expanded clones.

j_call: TRBJ1-3
clone_size: .
cdr3_length: 11
v_call: TRBV5-5
cdr3_aa: TSSLVSDDTIY

j_call: TRBJ1-6
clone_size: medium-sized
cdr3_length: 13
v_call: TRBV19
cdr3_aa: ASSMTGRYNSPLH

j_call: TRBJ2-5
clone_size: few
cdr3_length: 11
v_call: TRBV12-3/TRBV12-4
cdr3_aa: ASRTVGEETQY

j_call: TRBJ2-7
clone_size: .
cdr3_length: 13
v_call: TRBV14
cdr3_aa: ASSPTDGPAYEQY

j_call: TRBJ1-2
clone_size: hyperexpanded
cdr3_length: 14
v_call: TRBV5-6
cdr3_aa: ASSLEVGSETYGYT

j_call: TRBJ1-1
clone_size: medium-sized
cdr3_length: 8
v_call: TRBV29-1
cdr3_aa: SVGSEGAF

j_call: TRBJ2-2
clone_size: medium-sized
cdr3_length: 12
v_call: TRBV7-2
cdr3_aa: ASSFFGVTGELF

j_call: TRBJ1-2
clone_size: .
cdr3_length: 11
v_call: TRBV20-1
cdr3_aa: SARGTDNYGYT

j_call: TRBJ2-3
clone_size: medium-sized
cdr3_length: 14
v_call: TRBV4-3
cdr3_aa: ASSQDQASATDTQY

j_call: TRBJ1-1
clone_size: medium-sized
cdr3_length: 11
v_call: TRBV4-1
cdr3_aa: ASRLGANTEAF

j_call: TRBJ2-7
clone_size: few
cdr3_length: 11
v_call: TRBV12-3/TRBV12-4
cdr3_aa: ARGKRLSYEQY

j_call: TRBJ2-7
clone_size: .
cdr3_length: 15
v_call: TRBV19
cdr3_aa: ASSIDIVPGSRYEQY

j_call: TRBJ1-3
clone_size: large
cdr3_length: 13
v_call: TRBV7-9
cdr3_aa: ASSFAGAQGNTIY

j_call: TRBJ2-7
clone_size: medium-sized
cdr3_length: 13
v_call: TRBV5-5
cdr3_aa: ASSLVAGTGDEQY

j_call: TRBJ2-7
clone_size: .
cdr3_length: 11
v_call: TRBV28
cdr3_aa: ASTESLSYEQY

j_call: TRBJ2-7
clone_size: hyperexpanded
cdr3_length: 13
v_call: TRBV20-1
cdr3_aa: SAQEGTGRILEQY

j_call: TRBJ2-4
clone_size: large
cdr3_length: 9
v_call: TRBV25-1
cdr3_aa: ATFYKNIQY

j_call: TRBJ1-2
clone_size: few
cdr3_length: 14
v_call: TRBV19
cdr3_aa: ASSEGTGLEGYGYT

j_call: TRBJ1-5
clone_size: medium-sized
cdr3_length: 13
v_call: TRBV19
cdr3_aa: ASSVGDLSNQPQH

j_call: TRBJ2-7
clone_size: .
cdr3_length: 13
v_call: TRBV28
cdr3_aa: ASRLSLDRGDEQY

j_call: TRBJ2-5
clone_size: medium-sized
cdr3_length: 13
v_call: TRBV7-9
cdr3_aa: ASSPPTAPRETQY

j_call: TRBJ2-3
clone_size: medium-sized
cdr3_length: 13
v_call: TRBV21-1
cdr3_aa: ASSKRVWAGDTQY

j_call: TRBJ2-3
clone_size: medium-sized
cdr3_length: 12
v_call: TRBV9
cdr3_aa: ASSHRGGTDTQY

j_call: TRBJ1-1
clone_size: medium-sized
cdr3_length: 12
v_call: TRBV19
cdr3_aa: ASSIGTGNTEAF

j_call: TRBJ1-1
clone_size: medium-sized
cdr3_length: 12
v_call: TRBV7-3
cdr3_aa: ASSLPQRNTEAF

j_call: TRBJ2-7
clone_size: medium-sized
cdr3_length: 9
v_call: TRBV20-1
cdr3_aa: SAKSSYEQY

j_call: TRBJ1-1
clone_size: medium-sized
cdr3_length: 13
v_call: TRBV27
cdr3_aa: ASRDLAGLPPEAF

j_call: TRBJ2-3
clone_size: large
cdr3_length: 12
v_call: TRBV12-3/TRBV12-4
cdr3_aa: ASSWTGLTDTQY

j_call: TRBJ2-7
clone_size: medium-sized
cdr3_length: 11
v_call: TRBV29-1
cdr3_aa: SAHTSTDREQY

j_call: TRBJ2-7
clone_size: medium-sized
cdr3_length: 10
v_call: TRBV19
cdr3_aa: ASSISGLEQY

j_call: TRBJ2-5
clone_size: .
cdr3_length: 11
v_call: TRBV24-1
cdr3_aa: ATSDQPKETQY

j_call: TRBJ2-1
clone_size: few
cdr3_length: 9
v_call: TRBV20-1
cdr3_aa: SASLTGKLF

j_call: TRBJ2-7
clone_size: large
cdr3_length: 13
v_call: TRBV6-5
cdr3_aa: ASSYAGQGSYEQY

j_call: TRBJ1-5
clone_size: large
cdr3_length: 12
v_call: TRBV19
cdr3_aa: ASRAGNGNQPQH

j_call: TRBJ2-7
clone_size: .
cdr3_length: 12
v_call: TRBV10-3
cdr3_aa: AISGDRGLGEQY

j_call: TRBJ2-5
clone_size: medium-sized
cdr3_length: 14
v_call: TRBV7-9
cdr3_aa: ASSLGQGASSETQY

j_call: TRBJ2-7
clone_size: medium-sized
cdr3_length: 12
v_call: TRBV19
cdr3_aa: ASSLDIPSYEQY